One sample yielded the 27 T cell receptor beta chains listed below, sequenced in a study of a mutant IDH1 vaccine in newly diagnosed glioma. Time point noted: week 11, during vaccination. In every dose of vaccine, 300 ug of mutant IDH1 20-mer peptide was given alongside topical imiquimod. Profiled with immunoSEQ multiplex PCR; TCRdb holds only in-frame clones, not every one. Among about 120,000 clones, around 90% were seen once, and the ten largest hold 0.5% to 0.65%. These TCRs' antigens remain unknown. The material was PBMCs, obtained from a glioma patient whose treatment included an IDH1 peptide vaccine. These receptor sequences come from a woman between 45 and 60 years old with glioma.

This clone was seen more than once but under ten times. The chain is built from TRBV29-1 and TRBJ2-7; D not certain. The CDR3 spans 13 residues. V shed 7 bases and J shed 7 bases, with 20 bases lying between them. The germline V gene encodes CDR1 SQVTM and CDR2 ANQGSEA. CDR3 residues: CSATEQFGGEQYF. The DNA of the CDR3 is TGCAGCGCCACCGAACAGTTTGGTGGGGAGCAGTACTTC.

This chain connects TRBV2 to TRBJ2-5; TRBD2 matches 11 bases. Looked up from germline, CDR1 is SNHLY and CDR2 is FYNNEI. The CDR3 extends over 17 amino acids. V was pared by 2 bases and J by 4 bases, with 9 bases of the junction left unmatched. The CDR3 region is CASSETSGRATRETQYF. The CDR3 nucleotides read TGTGCCAGCAGTGAAACTAGCGGGAGAGCCACAAGAGAGACCCAGTACTTC.

This clone was seen a single time. This chain links TRBV27 with TRBJ2-7; TRBD1 agrees at 12 bases. V lost 4 bases and J lost 4; bases outside the gene matches: 2. The CDR3 length is 14 residues. Per the germline V gene, CDR1 is MNHEY and CDR2 is SMNVEV (reference sequence). The CDR3 DNA reads TGTGCCAGCAGTTCGGGACAGGGGGCTTACGAGCAGTACTTC. Encoded protein: CASSSGQGAYEQYF.

J is TRBJ2-5 and V is TRBV4-1, with 7 bases lining up with TRBD2. Germline V gives CDR1 MGHRA, CDR2 YSYEKL. V shed 1 base, J shed 1 base, and the junction held 3 bases outside the gene matches. The length of the CDR3 is 15 residues. Written as DNA, the CDR3 is TGCGCCAGCAGCCAAGGCGGGGGAACCCAAGAGACCCAGTACTTC. This codes for CASSQGGGTQETQYF.

This clone came up a few times. The rearrangement links TRBV10-2 to TRBJ1-5; D is unclear. The germline gives CDR1 WSHSY, CDR2 SAAADI. Trimming cost V 0 bases and J 1 base, with 13 bases left between them. The CDR3 has 17 residues. The DNA of the CDR3 is TGCGCCAGCAGTGAGTCGACGTACAGATACAGCAATCAGCCCCAGCATTTT. This translates into CASSESTYRYSNQPQHF.

The chain carries TRBV18 and TRBJ2-1; TRBD2 matches 10 bases. The CDR3 consists of 13 residues. With 3 bases clipped from V and 9 bases from J, the junction kept 2 bases outside the gene matches. The germline gives CDR1 KGHSH, CDR2 LQKENI. In DNA, the CDR3 is TGTGCCAGCTCACCTCTAGCGGGAGTTGAGCAGTTCTTC. Its protein product is CASSPLAGVEQFF. The variable domain in full, completed from reference TRBV18 and TRBJ2-1, reads NAGVMQNPRHLVRRRGQEARLRCSPMKGHSHVYWYRQLPEEGLKFMVYLQKENIIDESGMPKERFSAEFPKEGPSILRIQQVVRGDSAAYFCASSPLAGVEQFFGPGTRLTVL.

The count of this clone is one. V usage is TRBV6-6 and J usage is TRBJ2-7; D ambiguous. The V and J ends lost 6 bases and 3 bases respectively, with 12 bases between them. The CDR3 spans 13 residues. Germline V gene sequence: CDR1 MNHNY, CDR2 SVGAGI (reference sequence). CDR3 in amino acids: CASSDRLGYEQYF. The CDR3 region has the DNA TGTGCCAGCAGCGACCGGCTGGGCTACGAGCAGTACTTC.

J is TRBJ2-7 and V is TRBV5-1; 11 bases fit TRBD2. Germline values: CDR1 SGHRS, CDR2 YFSETQ. V shed 2 bases, J shed 4 bases, and the junction held 5 bases outside the gene matches. The CDR3 extends over 15 amino acids. The CDR3 bases are TGCGCCAGCAGCTTAACTAGCGGGAGTCGGTACGAGCAGTACTTC. It translates to CASSLTSGSRYEQYF.

The rearrangement joins TRBV28 to TRBJ2-3; D is unclear. V lost 2 bases, J lost 0 bases, and 9 bases lay in between. There are 15 residues in the CDR3. Germline assignment: CDR1 MDHEN and CDR2 SYDVKM. This CDR3 is CASSLDLDSTDTQYF. The CDR3 DNA is TGTGCCAGCAGTTTAGATCTGGATAGCACAGATACGCAGTATTTT.

The genes are TRBV28 and TRBJ2-1, with D maybe TRBD2 (6 bases). With 7 bases removed from V and 9 bases from J, the gap between germline ends came to 13 bases. The CDR3 length is 12 residues. Germline-derived CDR1 and CDR2 are MDHEN and SYDVKM. CDR3 sequence: CASTTEGLEQFF. CDR3 coding DNA: TGTGCCAGCACCACGGAGGGCCTTGAGCAGTTCTTC.

The sample holds a few counts of this clone. The chain links TRBV9 to TRBJ1-6; no clear D. The germline gives CDR1 SGDLS, CDR2 YYNGEE. The CDR3 runs to 16 residues. Between the trimmed V and J ends, which lost 0 bases and 9 bases, there was a span of 16 bases. CDR3 residues: CASSVAERSGISPLHF. The CDR3 DNA follows: TGTGCCAGCAGCGTAGCTGAAAGGTCGGGGATTTCACCCCTCCACTTT.

The chain carries TRBV29-1 and TRBJ2-3, with D unresolved. The CDR3 extends over 11 amino acids. V dropped 3 bases and J dropped 4 bases, with 5 bases sitting between them. CDR1 SQVTM and CDR2 ANQGSEA come from the germline V gene. The CDR3 nucleotides are TGCAGCGTTGATTCGGCAGATACGCAGTATTTT. Translated: CSVDSADTQYF.

This clone occurred once. This rearrangement joins TRBV4-1 to TRBJ2-7, with TRBD2 matching 9 bases. V lost 6 bases, J lost 2 bases, and 5 bases stayed unmatched. The germline V gene has CDR1 MGHRA and CDR2 YSYEKL. This CDR3 has 14 amino acids. The CDR3 spells CASRRAGGPYEQYF. The CDR3 nucleotides read TGCGCCAGCAGGCGGGCGGGAGGGCCCTACGAGCAGTACTTC.

The table lists this clone with a count of one. This sequence joins TRBV10-2 and TRBJ1-2, with D possibly matching TRBD1 (6 bases). The CDR3 loop spans 17 amino acids. From germline, CDR1 is WSHSY and CDR2 SAAADI. V lost 6 bases and J lost 4, with 24 bases in between. This CDR3 reads CASSRDTGETGGYGYTF. CDR3 DNA: TGCGCCAGCAGCAGGGACACCGGGGAGACCGGAGGCTATGGCTACACCTTC.

This clone came up once. V is TRBV20-1 and J is TRBJ2-3; possible D gene TRBD1, 5 bases. CDR3 length: 11 amino acids. The germline gives CDR1 DFQATT, CDR2 SNEGSKA (reference sequence). Trimming removed 6 bases at V and 4 bases at J, with 8 bases between. The CDR3 nucleotides read TGCAGTGCGGGGCGGTCAGATACGCAGTATTTT. Protein sequence: CSAGRSDTQYF.

The rearrangement links TRBV5-1 to TRBJ2-7; TRBD1 matches 10 bases. J gave up 5 bases and V 5 bases, and 4 bases lay outside the gene matches. Per germline, CDR1 SGHRS and CDR2 YFSETQ. The CDR3 is 13 residues long. The CDR3 DNA reads TGCGCCAGCAGACGGGACAGGGGAGACGAGCAGTACTTC. Protein product: CASRRDRGDEQYF.

This chain links TRBV5-1 with TRBJ1-6; D gene uncertain. V shed 0 bases and J shed 7 bases, with 8 bases lying between them. The CDR3 consists of 14 residues. Per the germline V gene, CDR1 is SGHRS and CDR2 is YFSETQ. The CDR3 protein is CASSLEGLNSPLHF. The CDR3 DNA sequence: TGCGCCAGCAGCTTGGAGGGCTTAAATTCACCCCTCCACTTT.

The chain is built from TRBV15 and TRBJ1-1; unclear D gene. V shed 3 bases and J shed 0 bases, with 5 bases lying between them. The CDR3 is made up of 13 amino acids. In germline, CDR1 is LNHNV, CDR2 YYDKDF (reference sequence). The CDR3 protein is CATSSRLNTEAFF. Written as DNA, the CDR3 is TGTGCCACCAGCAGTCGACTGAACACTGAAGCTTTCTTT.

Only one count was recorded for this clone. This chain links TRBV14 with TRBJ1-4; 7 bases align to TRBD1. Germline lookup yields CDR1 SGHDN and CDR2 FVKESK. The CDR3 spans 13 residues. Trimming removed 8 bases from V and 5 bases from J; junction bases left unmatched: 5. The CDR3 is CASRDSGNEKLFF. For the CDR3, the DNA is TGTGCCAGCCGGGACAGTGGGAATGAAAAACTGTTTTTT. The variable domain in full, completed from reference TRBV14 and TRBJ1-4, reads EAGVTQFPSHSVIEKGQTVTLRCDPISGHDNLYWYRRVMGKEIKFLLHFVKESKQDESGMPNNRFLAERTGGTYSTLKVQPAELEDSGVYFCASRDSGNEKLFFGSGTQLSVL.

This chain links TRBV28 with TRBJ1-2; D unclear. Germline V CDR1 and CDR2: MDHEN, SYDVKM. Trimming pared 7 bases from V and 5 bases from J, leaving 14 bases between. There are 13 residues in the CDR3. CDR3 DNA: TGTGCCAGCACTCGCCGGAGGAAGTATGGCTACACCTTC. Translation: CASTRRRKYGYTF.

The CDR3 DNA reads as TGTGCCAGCAGCTTAGCCGGACTAGCGGGGACCGGGGAGCTGTTTTTT. Amino acids: CASSLAGLAGTGELFF. V gene TRBV11-2 combines with J gene TRBJ2-2; 12 nucleotides agree with TRBD2. The CDR3 is 16 residues long. Germline CDR1 and CDR2: SGHAT and FQNNGV. With 1 base clipped from V and 5 bases from J, the junction kept 2 bases outside the gene matches.

The V call is TRBV30, the J call TRBJ1-5; D uncertain. Germline CDR1 and CDR2: GTSNPN and SVGIG (reference sequence). This CDR3 contains 13 residues. The V and J ends lost 0 bases and 2 bases respectively, with 5 bases between them. The CDR3: CAWSVKGNQPQHF. CDR3 sequence (DNA): TGTGCCTGGAGTGTAAAGGGCAATCAGCCCCAGCATTTT.

The rearrangement joins TRBV16 to TRBJ2-5; TRBD1 might be the D (5 bases). This CDR3 spans 13 amino acids. In germline, CDR1 is KGHSY, CDR2 FQNENV. Trimming stripped 5 bases from V and 1 base from J, with 8 bases between. CDR3 protein: CASSEDTQETQYF. CDR3 DNA sequence: TGTGCCAGCAGCGAGGACACCCAAGAGACCCAGTACTTC. The complete variable domain, with remaining parts taken from reference TRBV16 and TRBJ2-5, reads GEEVAQTPKHLVRGEGQKAKLYCAPIKGHSYVFWYQQVLKNEFKFLISFQNENVFDETGMPKERFSAKCLPNSPCSLEIQATKLEDSAVYFCASSEDTQETQYFGPGTRLLVL.

The gene calls are TRBV7-8 and TRBJ2-5, with 7 positions matching TRBD2. With V trimmed by 1 base and J by 5 bases, 13 bases remained unmatched. Germline V CDR1 and CDR2: SGHVS, FQNEAQ. This CDR3 comprises 17 residues. CDR3 region: CASSLVGGSWADETQYF. The CDR3 nucleotides read TGTGCCAGCAGCTTAGTTGGCGGGAGTTGGGCCGACGAGACCCAGTACTTC.

The V call is TRBV18, the J call TRBJ1-1, with 9 bases identical to TRBD1. Germline CDR1 reads KGHSH; CDR2 reads LQKENI. CDR3 length: 14 residues. V trimming: 5 bases; J trimming: 0 bases; junction bases outside the gene matches: 1. DNA for the CDR3: TGTGCCAGCTCAGGACAGGGGCTGAACACTGAAGCTTTCTTT. The encoded protein is CASSGQGLNTEAFF.

The rearrangement joins TRBV6-5 to TRBJ2-7; maybe TRBD2 (6 bases). Germline CDR1 reads MNHEY; CDR2 reads SVGAGI. V lost 1 base to trimming and J lost 2 bases, with 9 bases between them. This CDR3 contains 14 residues. The CDR3 DNA is TGTGCCAGCAGTTACTTTAGCGGAGCCTACGAGCAGTACTTC. The encoded protein is CASSYFSGAYEQYF.

There are a few counts of this clone. The chain combines TRBV7-9 with TRBJ1-1; D not resolved. This CDR3 comprises 12 residues. Trimming stripped 2 bases from V and 3 bases from J, with 4 bases between. The germline CDR1 and CDR2 sequences are SEHNR and FQNEAQ (reference sequence). CDR3 in DNA: TGTGCCAGCAGCTTAACGGACACTGAAGCTTTCTTT. Encoded protein: CASSLTDTEAFF.